This entry lists 17 T cell receptor beta chains sequenced from one sample in a study of post-analysis software for immune sequencing data. Study observations and caveats: The five TRBV segments detected at higher frequency in patients than in controls included TRBV5-6, TRBV5-1 and TRBV20-1.

Which antigens these TCRs recognize remains unknown. TCR beta cDNA libraries had unique molecular identifiers. TCRdb used MiXCR to reprocess the PCR reads, holding one entry per CDR3 protein. The sample has hundreds of thousands of distinct CDR3 sequences; 30% are singletons. Sequencing was carried out using blood. The source is a girl aged 10-17 years with multiple sclerosis.

This clonotype was found a few times. A read error may account for a junction end that differs from germline. The chain has TRBV4-1 and TRBJ1-5; no clear D gene. In germline, CDR1 is MGHRA, CDR2 YSYEKL. This CDR3 is 15 amino acids long. This CDR3 is CAGSQERVRNQPQHF. The CDR3, as DNA: TGCGCCGGCAGCCAAGAGAGAGTTAGGAATCAGCCCCAGCATTTT.

The chain is built from TRBV6-1 and TRBJ2-6; 7 positions match TRBD2. After removal of 0 bases from V and 2 bases from J, the junction contained 4 bases not matched to a gene. This CDR3 is 17 amino acids long. Germline V CDR1 and CDR2: MNHNS, SASEGT. In DNA, the CDR3 is TGTGCCAGCAGTGAAGCTGAGGGGAGGGCTGGGGCCAACGTCCTGACTTTC. Protein: CASSEAEGRAGANVLTF.

V usage is TRBV7-2 and J usage is TRBJ1-5, with D possibly matching TRBD1 (5 bases). The V gene lost 5 bases and the J gene lost 1 base, with 15 bases spanning the gap. Germline V gives CDR1 SGHTA, CDR2 FQGNSA. This CDR3 spans 16 amino acids. The CDR3 sequence: CASSLGTGRSNQPQHF. The CDR3 bases are TGTGCCAGCAGCCTAGGGACGGGTAGGAGCAATCAGCCCCAGCATTTT. Filled out from reference TRBV7-2 and TRBJ1-5, the complete variable domain reads GAGVSQSPSNKVTEKGKDVELRCDPISGHTALYWYRQSLGQGLEFLIYFQGNSAPDKSGLPSDRFSAERTGGSVSTLTIQRTQQEDSAVYLCASSLGTGRSNQPQHFGDGTRLSIL.

This clonotype was seen repeatedly, ten times or more. The J gene is TRBJ2-6, the V gene TRBV7-2; D call uncertain. Trimming took 7 bases from V and 0 from J, leaving 7 bases between them. The germline gives CDR1 SGHTA, CDR2 FQGNSA. There are 14 residues in the CDR3. The CDR3 here is CASTERSGANVLTF. The CDR3 DNA sequence: TGTGCCAGCACAGAGCGCTCTGGGGCCAACGTCCTGACTTTC.

This clonotype has at least ten counts. This sequence joins TRBV4-3 and TRBJ1-2; D remains ambiguous. Germline V gene data show CDR1 as LGHNA and CDR2 as YSLEER. The CDR3 contains 14 residues. Trimming left V 1 base short and J 1 base short, with 7 bases between. In DNA, the CDR3 is TGCGCCAGCAGCCAAGCAAGGATTAACTATGGCTACACCTTC. It yields the protein CASSQARINYGYTF.

The CDR3 is CASRPGGGDEQFF. DNA of the CDR3: TGTGCCAGCAGGCCCGGGGGGGGTGATGAGCAGTTCTTC. The V and J genes are TRBV2 and TRBJ2-1; 8 positions match TRBD2. The CDR3 is 13 amino acids. Per the germline V gene, CDR1 is SNHLY and CDR2 is FYNNEI. The J segment lost 8 bases and the V segment lost 6 bases, leaving 6 bases of the junction unmatched.

The V and J genes are TRBV6-1 and TRBJ2-1; D is unresolved. Germline V gives CDR1 MNHNS, CDR2 SASEGT. CDR3 length equals 13 residues. Trimming took off 4 bases at V and 13 bases at J, with 17 bases between the two ends. The chain's CDR3 is CASSGRVPATQFF. In nucleotides, the CDR3 is TGTGCCAGCAGTGGTAGGGTTCCGGCGACCCAGTTCTTC.

This chain joins TRBV7-6 and TRBJ1-4; no clear D gene. This CDR3 contains 12 residues. Germline-derived CDR1 and CDR2 are SGHVS and FNYEAQ. Deletions cut 8 bases from V and 3 bases from J, with 7 bases between. The CDR3 sequence: CASARANEKLFF. DNA for the CDR3: TGTGCCAGCGCCCGGGCTAATGAAAAACTGTTTTTT.

Details on this clonotype: Possible read error: a much larger clone is one base away. V and J are TRBV18 and TRBJ2-4; D might be TRBD1 (6 bases). This CDR3 is built from 13 residues. Germline V CDR1 and CDR2: KGHSH, LQKENI. Trimming removed 5 bases at V and 6 bases at J, with 11 bases between. DNA for the CDR3: TGTGCCAGCTCATCGCCGGACAGAAACATTCAGTACTTC. It codes for CASSSPDRNIQYF.

This chain uses TRBV7-6 with TRBJ2-1; 7 bases map to TRBD2. The CDR3 covers 14 residues. The germline gives CDR1 SGHVS, CDR2 FNYEAQ. Unmatched junction bases numbered 16, after V lost 11 bases and J lost 9 bases. The CDR3 reads CACIDPAGEGEQFF. The CDR3 DNA follows: TGTGCCTGCATCGATCCCGCGGGGGAGGGTGAGCAGTTCTTC. Full variable domain (remainder filled in from reference TRBV7-6 and TRBJ2-1): GAGVSQSPRYKVTKRGQDVALRCDPISGHVSLYWYRQALGQGPEFLTYFNYEAQQDKSGLPNDRFSAERPEGSISTLTIQRTEQRDSAMYRCACIDPAGEGEQFFGPGTRLTVL.

The chain employs TRBV19 and TRBJ2-7; 12 nucleotides agree with TRBD2. This CDR3 spans 15 amino acids. Germline assignment: CDR1 LNHDA and CDR2 SQIVND (reference sequence). The V gene end was trimmed by 6 bases and the J gene end by 1 base; junction bases not matched to a gene: 4. The DNA of the CDR3 is TGTGCCAGTAGGGAGACTAGCGGGAGTTCCTACGAGCAGTACTTC. Its translation: CASRETSGSSYEQYF.

This clonotype has only a few counts. The chain is built from TRBV7-9 and TRBJ2-1; TRBD1 matches at 7 bases. In germline, CDR1 is SEHNR, CDR2 FQNEAQ (reference sequence). CDR3 length: 19 amino acids. The trim removed 5 bases at V and 5 bases at J, leaving 21 bases unmatched. DNA of the CDR3: TGTGCCAGCAGCCCCACGATGGGGACAGACGCCGTTATGAACAATGAGCAGTTCTTC. Amino acid sequence: CASSPTMGTDAVMNNEQFF.

For this clonotype: One junction end does not reproduce the germline sequence, and a read error may be involved. This chain links TRBV23-1 with TRBJ2-7; D uncertain. TRBV23-1 is recorded as an ORF, its role being uncertain. This CDR3 region has 9 residues. The CDR3 DNA follows: TGCGCCAGCCGTCACGAGCAGTACTTC. Translated, it gives CASRHEQYF.

This clonotype was found a few times. The chain uses TRBV20-1 and TRBJ2-5, with TRBD1 identical over 12 bases. The CDR3 contains 16 residues. Germline values: CDR1 DFQATT, CDR2 SNEGSKA (reference sequence). V was clipped by 0 bases and J by 4 bases; unmatched bases: 6. CDR3 amino acids: CSARDPGQGAPETQYF. DNA for the CDR3: TGCAGTGCTAGAGATCCGGGACAGGGGGCTCCAGAGACCCAGTACTTC.

J is TRBJ1-2 and V is TRBV5-1; 7 bases match TRBD1. The CDR3 has 15 amino acids. With 0 bases clipped from V and 5 bases from J, the junction kept 7 bases outside the gene matches. Germline-derived CDR1 and CDR2 are SGHRS and YFSETQ. This CDR3 is CASSLVGTEFYGYTF. The CDR3 coding sequence is TGCGCCAGCAGCTTGGTCGGGACAGAGTTTTATGGCTACACCTTC.

This clonotype was found once. The chain employs TRBV5-8 and TRBJ2-3; tentative D call: TRBD2 (6 bases). Per the germline V gene, CDR1 is SGHTS and CDR2 is YDEGEE. This CDR3 contains 16 residues. Trimming cost V 5 bases and J 3 bases, with 19 bases left between them. Written as DNA, the CDR3 is TGTGCCAGCAGATATCGAACGGGACTGCAAACAGATACGCAGTATTTT. It encodes CASRYRTGLQTDTQYF.

This chain links TRBV28 with TRBJ2-3; D possibly corresponds to TRBD1 (6 bases). Trimming took 5 bases from V and 10 from J, leaving 19 bases between them. Germline-derived CDR1 and CDR2 are MDHEN and SYDVKM. The CDR3 covers 14 residues. The CDR3 loop is CASSPGVARSAQYF. The CDR3 DNA sequence: TGTGCCAGCAGTCCAGGGGTAGCGAGGTCGGCGCAGTATTTT.